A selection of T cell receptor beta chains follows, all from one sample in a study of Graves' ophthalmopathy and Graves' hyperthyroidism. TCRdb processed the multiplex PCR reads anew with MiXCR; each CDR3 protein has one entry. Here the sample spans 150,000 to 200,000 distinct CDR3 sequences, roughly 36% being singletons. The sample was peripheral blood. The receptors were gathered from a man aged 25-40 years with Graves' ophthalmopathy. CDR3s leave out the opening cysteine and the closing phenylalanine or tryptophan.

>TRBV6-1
ASSPVAGGYEQY
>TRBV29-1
SVVDVQETQY
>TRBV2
ASSETRSYEQY
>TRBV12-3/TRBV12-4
ASNPSGVQETQY
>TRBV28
ASSFGQDGYT
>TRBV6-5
ASSSYLGHNTGELF
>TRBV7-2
ASSSYSRTGELF
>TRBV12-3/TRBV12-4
ASRFLDGSRNTGELF
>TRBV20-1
SARDGLAGEGYEQY
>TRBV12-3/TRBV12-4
ASSTGLAGVGTGELF
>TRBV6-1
ATTVGWDEQY
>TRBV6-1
ASSRAGGIGETQY
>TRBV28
ASSLSGRGGYHT
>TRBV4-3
ASSQDRGDLYEQY
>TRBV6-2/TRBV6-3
ASTAASNQPQH
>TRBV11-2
ASSSNRGLAETGQY
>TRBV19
ATADSLAKNIQY
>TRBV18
ASSPQRDGSNQPQH
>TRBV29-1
SVAAQGTVYGYT
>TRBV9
ASSNTANSPLH
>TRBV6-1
ASNVDIEETQY
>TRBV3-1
ASEGTGAKAF
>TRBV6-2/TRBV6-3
ASSSPLAGIYEQY
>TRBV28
ASSLNWGEQY
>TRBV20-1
SARADRGEGETQY
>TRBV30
AGQGADYT
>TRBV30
AWSVAGGNSNQPQH
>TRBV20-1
SARDEVEETQY
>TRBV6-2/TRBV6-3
ASSRPPPTETQY
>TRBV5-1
ASSFKTSGGTGELF
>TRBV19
ASSKPHSARTEAF
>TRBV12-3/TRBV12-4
ASSLQRTETQY
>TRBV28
ASSPLGGREAF
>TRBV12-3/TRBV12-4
ASSSYDRYGYT
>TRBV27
ASSFRGIAYEQY
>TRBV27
ASSPYTGELF
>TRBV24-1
ATSDPSGETQY
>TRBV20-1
SASLRAYTEAF
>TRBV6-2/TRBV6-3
ATTGQGHQPQH
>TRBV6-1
ATKKPKIYSPLH
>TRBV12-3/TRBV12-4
ASSSDRGQEGYT
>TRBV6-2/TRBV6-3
ASSHDRGAGYT
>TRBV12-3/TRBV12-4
ASSLGGRGDYEQY
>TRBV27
ASSPRTRQETQY
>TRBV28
ASKGNTEAF
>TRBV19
ASSRRRRGYGYT
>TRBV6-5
ASSWGQGSYEQY
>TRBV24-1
ATSDPGQIEETQY
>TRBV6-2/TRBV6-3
ASCSLRDSMVEETQY
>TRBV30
AWRWNTEAF
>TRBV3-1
ASSQVGTSGRHEQY
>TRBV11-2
ASSPNSYQSSYEQY
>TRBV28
ASSFSGTGWFETQY
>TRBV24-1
ATSDLASGDTGELF
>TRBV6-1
ASSDRDSFSEQY